Listed below are T cell receptor beta chains from one sample, sequenced in a study of Ad26.COV2.S vaccination and SARS-CoV-2 variants. This table comes from immunoSEQ multiplex PCR, and its TCRdb copy is limited to in-frame clones, with some not included. Of around 450,000 clones in the sample, roughly nine tenths were seen once. The material sequenced was peripheral blood, taken in a trial of Ad26.COV2.S vaccine versus placebo. Every receptor here comes from a person between 18 and 59 years old who received the Ad26.COV2.S COVID-19 vaccine or a placebo. Both conserved end residues are part of each CDR3. A D gene is named only where the DNA matches it firmly. Rows may omit the clone size; those that give it use once, few, many or a size class.

v_call	d_call	clone_size	j_call	cdr3_aa	cdr3_nt
TRBV5-1	NA	once	TRBJ2-2	CASSRREGSGELFF	TGCGCCAGCAGTCGGCGAGAGGGATCCGGGGAGCTGTTTTTT
TRBV5-1	TRBD1	NA	TRBJ1-2	CASSLDRGVGGYTF	TGCGCCAGCAGCCTGGACAGGGGTGTGGGTGGCTACACCTTC
TRBV7-2	TRBD1	NA	TRBJ1-1	CASSLGTGWNTEAFF	TGTGCCAGCAGCTTAGGGACAGGGTGGAACACTGAAGCTTTCTTT
TRBV9	TRBD2	once	TRBJ2-1	CASSVFNTSGRVNEQFF	TGTGCCAGCAGCGTATTCAACACTAGCGGGAGAGTCAATGAGCAGTTCTTC
TRBV28	TRBD1	NA	TRBJ2-5	CASSSPTGDRGTQYF	TGTGCCAGCAGTTCCCCGACAGGGGACCGGGGGACCCAGTACTTC
TRBV9	NA	NA	TRBJ2-1	CASSYFEVDEQFF	TGTGCCAGCAGCTACTTTGAGGTGGATGAGCAGTTCTTC
TRBV6-2/TRBV6-3	TRBD1	NA	TRBJ1-5	CASSSLGQGMFQPQHF	TGTGCCAGCAGTTCCTTGGGACAGGGAATGTTCCAGCCCCAGCATTTT
TRBV10-3	TRBD2	NA	TRBJ2-1	CAISESVSGRTNEQFF	TGTGCCATCAGTGAGTCCGTTAGCGGGAGGACCAATGAGCAGTTCTTC
TRBV7-2	NA	once	TRBJ2-2	CASSLVGANTGELFF	TGTGCCAGCAGCTTAGTGGGAGCGAACACCGGGGAGCTGTTTTTT
TRBV10-3	TRBD1	NA	TRBJ1-6	CATSTGFGQSPLHF	TGTGCCACCTCGACAGGGTTTGGGCAATCACCCCTCCACTTT
TRBV5-1	NA	NA	TRBJ1-2	CASSYDPKSTNYGYTF	TGCGCCAGCAGCTATGATCCAAAGTCAACTAACTATGGCTACACCTTC
TRBV15	TRBD2	once	TRBJ2-5	CATSRVLAAQETQYF	TGTGCCACCAGCAGAGTTCTAGCGGCACAAGAGACCCAGTACTTC
TRBV18	NA	NA	TRBJ2-1	CASSREGVGNEQFF	TGTGCCAGCTCCAGGGAGGGGGTAGGAAATGAGCAGTTCTTC
TRBV6-5	TRBD2	NA	TRBJ2-3	CASTGTSLTDTQYF	TGTGCCAGCACAGGGACTAGCCTCACAGATACGCAGTATTTT
TRBV6-5	TRBD1	NA	TRBJ1-2	CASRGQGGFNYGYTF	TGTGCCAGCAGGGGACAGGGGGGGTTTAACTATGGCTACACCTTC
TRBV5-1	NA	NA	TRBJ1-1	CASTPSRPRTEAFF	TGCGCCAGCACCCCCTCCAGGCCCCGCACTGAAGCTTTCTTT
TRBV25-1	TRBD1	NA	TRBJ1-2	CASSDPSGQGNYGYTF	TGTGCCAGCAGTGATCCGTCGGGACAGGGTAACTATGGCTACACCTTC
TRBV6-2/TRBV6-3	NA	NA	TRBJ2-6	CASSPPSTGANVLTF	TGTGCCAGCAGTCCCCCCAGTACTGGGGCCAACGTCCTGACTTTC
TRBV28	NA	NA	TRBJ2-7	CASRVGRPYEQYF	TGTGCCAGCCGCGTAGGACGGCCCTACGAGCAGTACTTC
TRBV5-1	NA	NA	TRBJ1-2	CASSLGQGIDGYTF	TGCGCCAGCAGCTTGGGTCAGGGGATTGATGGCTACACCTTC
TRBV19	TRBD2	NA	TRBJ2-5	CASSKGLAGGLQETQYF	TGTGCCAGTAGCAAGGGACTAGCGGGAGGATTACAAGAGACCCAGTACTTC
TRBV4-2	NA	NA	TRBJ2-1	CASSQDIREDEQFF	TGTGCCAGCAGCCAAGATATCCGAGAGGATGAGCAGTTCTTC
TRBV3-1/TRBV3-2	NA	NA	TRBJ1-2	CASSRTLSGYTF	TGTGCCAGCAGCCGCACCCTGAGCGGCTACACCTTC
TRBV28	NA	NA	TRBJ1-2	CASNRDGNYGYTF	TGTGCCAGCAATCGGGACGGCAACTATGGCTACACCTTC
TRBV15	TRBD1	NA	TRBJ2-3	CATSRKLGGGTDTQYF	TGTGCCACCAGCAGAAAGTTAGGGGGCGGGACAGATACGCAGTATTTT
TRBV13	TRBD2	NA	TRBJ2-2	CASSLWLAGGNTGELFF	TGTGCCAGCAGCTTATGGCTAGCGGGAGGGAACACCGGGGAGCTGTTTTTT
TRBV5-1	NA	once	TRBJ2-2	CASSISNTGELFF	TGCGCCAGCAGCATTTCGAACACCGGGGAGCTGTTTTTT
TRBV6-1	NA	NA	TRBJ1-2	CASSDTGLRGYTF	TGTGCCAGCAGTGACACAGGGTTGCGGGGCTACACCTTC
TRBV5-5	NA	few	TRBJ2-2	CASCTVGTGELFF	TGTGCCAGCTGCACCGTAGGGACCGGGGAGCTGTTTTTT
TRBV6-2/TRBV6-3	NA	once	TRBJ1-6	CASSYHDRANSPLHF	TGTGCCAGCAGTTACCATGACAGAGCTAATTCACCCCTCCACTTT
TRBV5-1	NA	NA	TRBJ2-6	CASSLVGSGANVLTF	TGCGCCAGCAGCTTGGTGGGTTCTGGGGCCAACGTCCTGACTTTC
TRBV28	TRBD1	NA	TRBJ2-2	CAATGGVSFWTGELFF	TGTGCCGCGACAGGGGGCGTCTCTTTTTGGACCGGGGAGCTGTTTTTT
TRBV6-2/TRBV6-3	NA	NA	TRBJ2-2	CASSYGGLAVTGELFF	TGTGCCAGCAGTTATGGGGGGCTAGCGGTCACCGGGGAGCTGTTTTTT
TRBV7-9	NA	NA	TRBJ2-1	CASSSTPSWGEQFF	TGTGCCAGCAGCTCCACCCCTTCCTGGGGTGAGCAGTTCTTC
TRBV18	NA	few	TRBJ2-6	CASSPTWDFSSGANVLTF	TGTGCCAGCTCACCAACTTGGGACTTTAGCTCTGGGGCCAACGTCCTGACTTTC
TRBV7-8	NA	NA	TRBJ1-3	CASSSLTGNTIYF	TGTGCCAGCAGCTCCCTGACTGGAAACACCATATATTTT
TRBV28	TRBD2	NA	TRBJ2-2	CASTSGSTGELFF	TGTGCCAGCACTAGCGGGAGCACCGGGGAGCTGTTTTTT
TRBV4-3	NA	NA	TRBJ2-3	CASSQDRHTDTQYF	TGCGCCAGCAGCCAAGATAGACACACAGATACGCAGTATTTT
TRBV9	NA	NA	TRBJ2-1	CASSVSGVSYNEQFF	TGTGCCAGCAGCGTTAGCGGAGTGTCCTACAATGAGCAGTTCTTC
TRBV6-5	NA	once	TRBJ2-1	CASRWTAGSEQFF	TGTGCCAGCAGGTGGACCGCGGGGTCTGAGCAGTTCTTC
TRBV18	NA	NA	TRBJ2-2	CASSPRGHGAMNTGELFF	TGTGCCAGCTCGCCTCGGGGCCACGGGGCTATGAACACCGGGGAGCTGTTTTTT